This TCR beta chain is drawn from a study of blood T cell repertoires in COVID-19. Overall study context: The study drew acute and convalescent COVID-19 samples from the United States, Italy and Spain. PBMCs, B-cell-depleted T cells, or T cells were the source of the cDNA or gDNA that made up the material.

Sequenced by immunoSEQ multiplex PCR; TCRdb stores in-frame clones only, minus some. The sample consists of 150,000 or so clones, around 85% of them appearing once. The CDR3 has 10 amino acids. V shed 7 bases and J shed 13 bases, with 13 bases lying between them. CDR1 and CDR2 (germline): SNHLY, FYNNEI. The V call is TRBV2, the J call TRBJ2-5, with D maybe TRBD2 (5 bases). The clonotype was recovered from a woman in her 70s with acute or convalescent COVID-19. The source material was peripheral blood. The CDR3 loop reads CASKGGSSYF. The DNA for the CDR3 is TGTGCCAGCAAAGGCGGGTCATCGTACTTC. Looking up the rest from reference TRBV2 and TRBJ2-5 gives the full variable domain: EPEVTQTPSHQVTQMGQEVILRCVPISNHLYFYWYRQILGQKVEFLVSFYNNEISEKSEIFDDQFSVERPDGSNFTLKIRSTKLEDSAMYFCASKGGSSYFGPGTRLLVL.